This TCR beta chain was identified in a study of blood T cell repertoires in COVID-19. The germline CDR1 and CDR2 sequences are MNHEY and SMNVEV (reference sequence). This CDR3 is built from 17 residues. Between the trimmed V and J ends, which lost 3 bases and 0 bases, there was a span of 17 bases. Generated by immunoSEQ multiplex PCR, the TCRdb table keeps only in-frame clones and is missing some. Of 160,000 or so clones listed, roughly 85% are singletons. The chain has TRBV27 and TRBJ1-2, with D possibly matching TRBD1 (5 bases). Input material: peripheral blood. The receptor comes from a woman in her forties or fifties with COVID-19, enrolled during active disease. The CDR3 protein is CASSLSTGLWANYGYTF. In nucleotides, the CDR3 is TGTGCCAGCAGTTTGAGCACAGGTCTTTGGGCTAACTATGGCTACACCTTC.